These T cell receptor beta chains were read from a single sample in a study of T cells after posttransplantation cyclophosphamide. Some clones are missing from TCRdb's copy, which holds only in-frame ones; the method was immunoSEQ multiplex PCR. In the table there are roughly 7,300 clones, around 92% of which are singletons. The source material was PBMCs, sampled 1404 days after allogeneic stem cell transplant with posttransplant cyclophosphamide. The receptor source for this set is a female patient aged 45 to 65 who received an allogeneic stem cell transplant from a related donor, was CMV-positive, and had no GVHD. The graft donor may be the source of some T cells. The CDR3 runs from the conserved cysteine through the conserved F or W.

>TRBV28|TRBJ2-5
CASSLWPRQGQETQYF
>TRBV28|TRBJ2-7
CASPGAGGSYEQYF
>TRBV28|TRBJ2-3
CASKEGGTDTQYF
>TRBV18|TRBJ1-4
CASSPQRAPNEKLFF
>TRBV27|TRBJ1-2
CASSFSGANYGYTF
>TRBV6-6|TRBJ1-5
CASEQGGLRNQPQHF
>TRBV9|TRBJ2-1
CASSGGTSGSYNEQFF
>TRBV6-1|TRBJ1-1
CATCGGANTEAFF
>TRBV9|TRBJ2-2
CASSVGGTGRSGELFF
>TRBV28|TRBJ2-2
CASIGLATQRGTGELFF
>TRBV7-3|TRBJ2-2
CASSPIGTGGGELFF
>TRBV18|TRBJ2-1
CASSPTTGFFNEQFF
>TRBV18|TRBJ2-7
CASSPYDEDRDPYEQYF
>TRBV7-2|TRBJ1-4
CASSLRRNEKLFF
>TRBV6-6|TRBJ2-7
CASTPSAEGDSYEQYF
>TRBV11-3|TRBJ2-1
CASSLRIAAGGVYEQFF
>TRBV5-1|TRBJ1-1
CASRAGVTEAFF
>TRBV6-5|TRBJ2-4
CASRGTGGIQYF
>TRBV5-1|TRBJ1-1
CASSLAASSGSAFF
>TRBV6-4|TRBJ2-1
CASSARTWSSEQFF
>TRBV4-1|TRBJ2-2
CASPGQKDTGELFF
>TRBV18|TRBJ1-3
CASSPRDRAGNTIYF
>TRBV7-3|TRBJ2-3
CASRPTSDTDTQYF
>TRBV13|TRBJ1-5
CASSLEEEPQHF
>TRBV6-6|TRBJ2-2
CASRHRTSGHTGELFF
>TRBV7-6|TRBJ2-1
CASSLVTWASGTNYNEQFF
>TRBV28|TRBJ2-3
CASSTQGATDTQYF
>TRBV7-7|TRBJ2-5
CASSNEIAGGQETQYF
>TRBV6-1|TRBJ2-7
CASLSGPPTYEQYF
>TRBV6-5|TRBJ1-4
CASSYLDRAGGEKLFF
>TRBV19|TRBJ1-1
CASSIDYRAYEAFF
>TRBV5-5|TRBJ2-3
CASRRLAGGRLDTQYF
>TRBV6-1|TRBJ1-2
CASSELGTAYGYTF
>TRBV29-1|TRBJ1-1
CSVGRDGNTEAFF
>TRBV27|TRBJ2-7
CASSLSIAYEQYF
>TRBV14|TRBJ1-1
CASRTKQGRAFF
>TRBV6-5|TRBJ2-7
CASSPNLRGYEQYF
>TRBV28|TRBJ1-2
CASSLSPNYGYTF
>TRBV29-1|TRBJ1-2
CSVGTGIVYGYTF
>TRBV30|TRBJ2-1
CAWSVLGTRSYNEQFF
>TRBV30|TRBJ2-2
CAGTSGRGNTGELFF
>TRBV15|TRBJ2-1
CATSRGREGQDEQFF
>TRBV19|TRBJ1-1
CASSKRTGELAEAFF
>TRBV5-1|TRBJ1-3
CASSSGSPGGNTIYF
>TRBV7-3|TRBJ2-2
CASSSSSEGELFF
>TRBV4-1|TRBJ1-5
CASSVRGQGSLGNQPQHF
>TRBV5-1|TRBJ2-1
CASSIATSSLYNEQFF
>TRBV11-2|TRBJ2-7
CASSPDSFIYEQYF
>TRBV19|TRBJ2-7
CASSIDHRGTGAYEQYF